The sequence of this T cell receptor beta chain was determined in a study of cytomegalovirus exposure and HLA in healthy donors. 13 Jbeta primers and 60 Vbeta primers were used for the PCR. Only in-frame clones appear in the TCRdb table, and some are missing; sequencing was by immunoSEQ multiplex PCR. The data contain about 98,000 clones, 60% to 85% of them singletons. Material: PBMCs. This receptor was identified in a man aged 55 to 70 in good health and CMV-seropositive.

CDR3 region: CASSDNLYGYTF. The CDR3 nucleotides are TGTGCCAGCAGTGATAATCTCTATGGCTACACCTTC. The chain recombines TRBV6-1 with TRBJ1-2; D gene unclear. Germline V gene sequence: CDR1 MNHNS, CDR2 SASEGT. Trimming stripped 3 bases from V and 4 bases from J, with 6 bases between. The CDR3 runs to 12 residues.